This entry lists 9 T cell receptor beta chains sequenced from one sample in a study of CD8 T cells in ankylosing spondylitis. Each CDR3 protein is one row after TCRdb ran MiXCR on the 5' RACE reads. This table holds about 240,000 distinct CDR3 sequences, around 7.8% found once. Sequenced sample: blood, either unsorted or a sorted T cell fraction (not recorded which). These receptors all come from a male donor with ankylosing spondylitis or in good health (not recorded which).

This clonotype was recorded many times. This chain links TRBV7-2 with TRBJ2-1; weak D call: TRBD2 (5 bases). The CDR3 totals 14 residues. V was trimmed by 5 bases and J by 2 bases, leaving 10 bases between them. Germline V gene lookup returns CDR1 SGHTA and CDR2 FQGNSA. CDR3 amino acids: CASSPDSTYNEQFF. CDR3 coding DNA: TGTGCCAGCAGCCCGGACTCGACCTACAATGAGCAGTTCTTC.

This clonotype was seen repeatedly, ten times or more. The gene calls are TRBV20-1 and TRBJ2-7; D not resolved. Germline V CDR1 and CDR2: DFQATT, SNEGSKA (reference sequence). The CDR3 is 13 amino acids. The V end lost 6 bases, the J end lost 1 base, and 13 bases lay between the germline ends. The CDR3 reads CSAARYESYEQYF. As DNA, the CDR3 is TGCAGTGCCGCTAGATACGAGTCCTACGAGCAGTACTTC.

This clonotype was seen at least ten times. The chain combines TRBV6-1 with TRBJ2-1; no firm D call. The ends were cut back, 10 bases at V and 5 bases at J, with 18 bases in the middle. Germline CDR1 and CDR2: MNHNS and SASEGT. CDR3 length: 14 amino acids. The CDR3 sequence is CATKRAGTNNEQFF. CDR3 DNA: TGTGCCACCAAACGGGCTGGAACTAACAATGAGCAGTTCTTC.

This clonotype was seen at least ten times. The chain combines TRBV11-2 with TRBJ2-3, with 7 bases matching TRBD2. The trim removed 6 bases at V and 0 bases at J, leaving 9 bases unmatched. This CDR3 has 16 residues. The germline gives CDR1 SGHAT, CDR2 FQNNGV. The CDR3 loop is CASRELASTSTDTQYF. In nucleotides, the CDR3 is TGTGCCAGCAGGGAACTAGCGAGCACTAGCACAGATACGCAGTATTTT.

The sample holds many counts of this clonotype. The rearrangement uses TRBV15 and TRBJ2-3; D is unresolved. The germline gives CDR1 LNHNV, CDR2 YYDKDF (reference sequence). V was clipped by 3 bases and J by 3 bases, with 10 bases between them. CDR3 length equals 14 residues. The CDR3 loop is CATSSGLGTDTQYF. The DNA for the CDR3 is TGTGCCACCAGCAGCGGATTGGGGACAGATACGCAGTATTTT. Based on the CDR3 plus reference TRBV15 and TRBJ2-3, the full variable domain is DAMVIQNPRYQVTQFGKPVTLSCSQTLNHNVMYWYQQKSSQAPKLLFHYYDKDFNNEADTPDNFQSRRPNTSFCFLDIRSPGLGDTAMYLCATSSGLGTDTQYFGPGTRLTVL.

This clonotype was observed at least ten times. V and J are TRBV4-2 and TRBJ1-6; 7 positions match TRBD1. In germline, CDR1 is LGHNA, CDR2 YNFKEQ. J gave up 7 bases and V 4 bases, and 10 bases lay outside the gene matches. The CDR3 runs 16 residues. DNA for the CDR3: TGTGCCAGCAGCCGAGATTCCAGGGGGTTAAATTCACCCCTCCACTTT. It encodes CASSRDSRGLNSPLHF.

This clonotype was detected many times. V gene TRBV7-8 combines with J gene TRBJ2-7, with D possibly TRBD2 on 6 matching bases. This CDR3 spans 15 amino acids. Trimming removed 3 bases at V and 4 bases at J, with 16 bases between. Germline V gene lookup returns CDR1 SGHVS and CDR2 FQNEAQ. CDR3 sequence: CASSFSSAAIYEQYF. CDR3 in DNA: TGTGCCAGCAGCTTTTCTAGCGCGGCTATTTACGAGCAGTACTTC.

In the case of this clonotype: A much bigger clone sits one base away, suggesting this may be a read error. The gene calls are TRBV12-3 or TRBV12-4 and TRBJ1-1; D possibly corresponds to TRBD1 (6 bases). The CDR3 covers 14 residues. V gave up 7 bases and J gave up 11 bases, with 23 bases separating them. The CDR3 nucleotides are TGTGCCAGCACCGTGAGGGGGGCGCCTATATTCGCTTTCTTT. Protein product: CASTVRGAPIFAFF.

This clonotype was seen repeatedly, ten times or more. This chain uses TRBV7-9 with TRBJ2-1; TRBD2 agrees at 10 bases. From germline, CDR1 is SEHNR and CDR2 FQNEAQ (reference sequence). CDR3 length equals 16 residues. Germline trimming cut 5 bases from V and 7 bases from J; bases unmatched to any gene: 11. The CDR3 loop reads CASSPRGLAIRNEQFF. DNA for the CDR3: TGTGCCAGCAGCCCCCGGGGACTAGCGATTAGAAATGAGCAGTTCTTC.